The entry below describes one TCR beta chain. Germline and junction disagree at one end, which may indicate a read error. Sequencing was done on patients that had shown CD8+CD57+ cell expansion by flow cytometry. The data were taken from a study of CD8+CD57+ T cells in acquired aplastic anemia. The CDR3 is made up of 12 amino acids. Germline V gives CDR1 SNHLY, CDR2 FYNNEI. For CDR3 and TCR beta VDJ profiling, genomic DNA was the template used. TCRdb used MiXCR to reprocess the reads, holding one entry per CDR3 protein. The sample lists 150,000 or so distinct CDR3 sequences; less than 50% were seen once.

The sample comprised sorted CD4+, CD8+, or CD8+CD57+ T cells (not recorded which) from PBMCs. The rearrangement uses TRBV2 and TRBJ2-7; 9 bases are shared with TRBD1. The receptor's source is a human donor with aplastic anemia. CDR3 protein: CASSVYSGTGNF. DNA for the CDR3: TGTGCCAGCAGTGTATATTCCGGGACAGGGAACTTC.